This TCR beta chain was identified during a study of long-term antiretroviral therapy in people with HIV. Overall study findings and caveats: HIV repertoires spanned tighter CDR3 length ranges than controls did.

Prior to DNA extraction, the samples held roughly 1-10 million cryopreserved PBMC. V gave up 2 bases and J gave up 4 bases, with 6 bases separating them. CDR1 and CDR2 from the germline V gene are SGHDT and YYEEEE. CDR3 size: 12 residues. With regard to this clone: What it binds is unknown.

At survey level, the immunoSEQ assay was run in its v3.0 version. This table comes from immunoSEQ multiplex PCR, and its TCRdb copy is limited to in-frame clones, with some not included. This table holds 20,000 to 25,000 clones, around 85% found once. The chain links TRBV5-6 to TRBJ1-1; D is ambiguous. The sample was unsorted PBMCs, taken 1.5 years after starting antiretroviral therapy. The source is a man aged 30 to 45 with HIV. The CDR3 loop reads CASSLGTTEAFF. For the CDR3, the DNA is TGTGCCAGCAGCTTAGGCACCACTGAAGCTTTCTTT.